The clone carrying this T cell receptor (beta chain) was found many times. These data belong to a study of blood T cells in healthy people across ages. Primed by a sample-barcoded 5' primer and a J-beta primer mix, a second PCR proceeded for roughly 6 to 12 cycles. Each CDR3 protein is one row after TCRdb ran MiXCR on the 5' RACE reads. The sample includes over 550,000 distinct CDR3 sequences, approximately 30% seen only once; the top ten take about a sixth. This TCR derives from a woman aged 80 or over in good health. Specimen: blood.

The CDR3 here is CATSDRSGTGDNEQFF. CDR3 DNA: TGTGCCACCAGTGATAGGTCCGGGACAGGAGACAATGAGCAGTTCTTC. The J gene is TRBJ2-1, the V gene TRBV24-1; 8 nucleotides agree with TRBD1. Germline V gene data show CDR1 as KGHDR and CDR2 as SFDVKD. CDR3 length: 16 amino acids. V lost 3 bases to trimming and J lost 5 bases; unmatched junction nucleotides: 8.